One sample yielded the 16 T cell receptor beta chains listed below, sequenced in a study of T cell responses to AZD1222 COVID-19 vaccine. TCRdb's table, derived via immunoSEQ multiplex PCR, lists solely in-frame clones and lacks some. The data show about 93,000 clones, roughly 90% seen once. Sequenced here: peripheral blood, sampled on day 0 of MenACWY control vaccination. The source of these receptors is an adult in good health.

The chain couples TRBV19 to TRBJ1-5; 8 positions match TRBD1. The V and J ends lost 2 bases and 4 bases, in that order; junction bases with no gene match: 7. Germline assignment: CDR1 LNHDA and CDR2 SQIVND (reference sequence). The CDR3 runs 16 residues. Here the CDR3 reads CASSIKGQGANQPQHF. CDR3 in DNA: TGTGCCAGTAGTATAAAGGGGCAGGGGGCAAATCAGCCCCAGCATTTT.

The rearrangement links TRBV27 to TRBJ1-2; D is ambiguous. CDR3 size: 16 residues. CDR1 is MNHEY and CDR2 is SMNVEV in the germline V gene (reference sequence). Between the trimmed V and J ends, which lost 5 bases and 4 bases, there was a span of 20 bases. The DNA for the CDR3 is TGTGCCAGCAGTCTAGATCGCCCGGACGGACTCTATGGCTACACCTTC. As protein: CASSLDRPDGLYGYTF.

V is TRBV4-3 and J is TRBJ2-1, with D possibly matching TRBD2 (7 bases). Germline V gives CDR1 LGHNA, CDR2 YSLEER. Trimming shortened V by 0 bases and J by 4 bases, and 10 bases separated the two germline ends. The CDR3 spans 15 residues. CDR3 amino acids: CASSQDGGLYNEQFF. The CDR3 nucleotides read TGCGCCAGCAGCCAAGACGGGGGGCTTTACAATGAGCAGTTCTTC.

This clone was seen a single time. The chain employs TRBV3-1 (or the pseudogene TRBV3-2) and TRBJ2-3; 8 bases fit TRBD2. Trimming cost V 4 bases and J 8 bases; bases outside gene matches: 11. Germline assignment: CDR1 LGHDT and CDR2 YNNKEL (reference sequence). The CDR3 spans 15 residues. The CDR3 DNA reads TGTGCCAGCAGCCCTATAGCGGGGCGTATAGGTACGCAGTATTTT. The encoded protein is CASSPIAGRIGTQYF.

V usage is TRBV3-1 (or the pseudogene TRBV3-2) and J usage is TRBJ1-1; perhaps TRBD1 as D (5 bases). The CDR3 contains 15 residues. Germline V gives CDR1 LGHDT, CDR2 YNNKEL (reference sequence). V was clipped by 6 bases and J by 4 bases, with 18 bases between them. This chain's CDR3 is CASRPRLDRGTEAFF. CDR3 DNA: TGTGCCAGCAGACCCCGTCTCGACAGAGGCACTGAAGCTTTCTTT.

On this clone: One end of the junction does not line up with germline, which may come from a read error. CDR3 DNA sequence: TGTGCCAGCAGTTTAGAGATGAACACTGAAGCTTTCTTT. Amino acid sequence: CASSLEMNTEAFF. The chain combines TRBV7-9 with TRBJ1-1; D gene ambiguous. Per the germline V gene, CDR1 is SEHNR and CDR2 is FQNEAQ (reference sequence). The CDR3 is made up of 13 amino acids.

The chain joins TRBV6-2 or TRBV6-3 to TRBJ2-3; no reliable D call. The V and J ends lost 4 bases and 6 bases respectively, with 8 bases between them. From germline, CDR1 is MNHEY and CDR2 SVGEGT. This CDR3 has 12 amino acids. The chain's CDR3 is CASSLNDDTQYF. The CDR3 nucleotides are TGTGCCAGCAGTTTAAACGACGATACGCAGTATTTT.

Written as DNA, the CDR3 is TGTGCCAGCAGTTACCTCGGACAGGGGGCGGATGGCTACACCTTC. Residues: CASSYLGQGADGYTF. The rearrangement joins TRBV6-6 to TRBJ1-2; TRBD1 agrees at 11 bases. This CDR3 has 15 residues. Germline-derived CDR1 and CDR2 are MNHNY and SVGAGI (reference sequence). V shed 2 bases, J shed 6 bases, and the junction held 5 bases outside the gene matches.

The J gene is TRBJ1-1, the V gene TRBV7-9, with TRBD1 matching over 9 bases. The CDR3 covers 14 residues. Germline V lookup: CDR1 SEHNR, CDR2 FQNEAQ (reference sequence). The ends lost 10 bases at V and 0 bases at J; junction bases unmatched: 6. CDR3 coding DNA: TGTGCCACGGGACAGGGATGGATGAACACTGAAGCTTTCTTT. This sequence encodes CATGQGWMNTEAFF. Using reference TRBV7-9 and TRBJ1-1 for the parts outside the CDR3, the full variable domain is DTGVSQNPRHKITKRGQNVTFRCDPISEHNRLYWYRQTLGQGPEFLTYFQNEAQLEKSRLLSDRFSAERPKGSFSTLEIQRTEQGDSAMYLCATGQGWMNTEAFFGQGTRLTVV.

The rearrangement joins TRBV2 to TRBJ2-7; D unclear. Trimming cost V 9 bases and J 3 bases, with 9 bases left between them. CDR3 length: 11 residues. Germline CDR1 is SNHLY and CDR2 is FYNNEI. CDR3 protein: CASGGRYEQYF. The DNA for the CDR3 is TGTGCCAGTGGTGGGCGCTACGAGCAGTACTTC.

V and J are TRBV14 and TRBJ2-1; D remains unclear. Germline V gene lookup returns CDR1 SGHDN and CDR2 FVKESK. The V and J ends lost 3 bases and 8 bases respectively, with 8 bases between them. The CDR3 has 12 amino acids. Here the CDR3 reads CASSHFSDEQFF. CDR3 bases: TGTGCCAGCAGCCACTTTAGTGATGAGCAGTTCTTC.

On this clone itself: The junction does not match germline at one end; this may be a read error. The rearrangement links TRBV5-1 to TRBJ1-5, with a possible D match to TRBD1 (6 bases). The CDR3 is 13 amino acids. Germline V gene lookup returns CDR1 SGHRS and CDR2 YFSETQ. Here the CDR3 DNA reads TGCGCCAGCAGCCGTGACAGGAATCACCCCCAGCATTTT. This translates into CASSRDRNHPQHF.

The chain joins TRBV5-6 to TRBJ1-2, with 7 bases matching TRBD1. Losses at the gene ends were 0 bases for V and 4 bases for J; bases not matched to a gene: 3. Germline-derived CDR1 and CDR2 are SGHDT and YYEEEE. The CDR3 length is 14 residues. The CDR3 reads CASSLVQGFYGYTF. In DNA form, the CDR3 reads TGTGCCAGCAGCTTGGTACAGGGGTTCTATGGCTACACCTTC.

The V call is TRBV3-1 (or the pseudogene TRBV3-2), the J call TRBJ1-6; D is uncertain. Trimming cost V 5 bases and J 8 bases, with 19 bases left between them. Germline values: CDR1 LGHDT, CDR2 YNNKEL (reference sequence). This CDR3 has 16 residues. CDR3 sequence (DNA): TGTGCCAGCAGCGTCCCCCCGAGGTTTTCGGATTCACCCCTCCACTTT. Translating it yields CASSVPPRFSDSPLHF.

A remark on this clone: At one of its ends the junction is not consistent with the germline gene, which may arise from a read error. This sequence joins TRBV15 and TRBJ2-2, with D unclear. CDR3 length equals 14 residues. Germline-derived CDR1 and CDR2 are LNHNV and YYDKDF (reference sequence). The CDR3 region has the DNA TGTGCCACCATGACGGGCCCGAATACCGGGGAGCTGTTTTTT. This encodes CATMTGPNTGELFF.

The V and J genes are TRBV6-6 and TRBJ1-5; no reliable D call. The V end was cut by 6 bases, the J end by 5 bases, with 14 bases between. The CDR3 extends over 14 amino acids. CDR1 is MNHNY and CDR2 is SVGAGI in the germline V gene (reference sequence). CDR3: CASRLPGPDQPQHF. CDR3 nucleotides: TGTGCCAGCAGACTCCCGGGCCCGGATCAGCCCCAGCATTTT.